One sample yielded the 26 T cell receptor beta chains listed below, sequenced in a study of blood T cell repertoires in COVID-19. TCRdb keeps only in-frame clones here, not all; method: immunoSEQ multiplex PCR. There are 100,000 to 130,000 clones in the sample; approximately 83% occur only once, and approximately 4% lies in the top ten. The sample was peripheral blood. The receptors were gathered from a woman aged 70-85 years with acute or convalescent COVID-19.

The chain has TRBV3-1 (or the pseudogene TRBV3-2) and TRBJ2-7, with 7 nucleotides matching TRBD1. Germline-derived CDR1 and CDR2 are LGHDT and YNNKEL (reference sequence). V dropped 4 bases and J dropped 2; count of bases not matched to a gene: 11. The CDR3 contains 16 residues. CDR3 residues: CASSRERGQGAYEQYF. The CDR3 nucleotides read TGTGCCAGCAGCCGAGAAAGAGGTCAGGGGGCCTACGAGCAGTACTTC.

CDR3: CASTFNSVRTGELFF. The DNA for the CDR3 is TGTGCCAGCACCTTCAACTCGGTACGGACCGGGGAGCTGTTTTTT. The chain has TRBV2 and TRBJ2-2; D is unresolved. CDR3 size: 15 residues. V lost 7 bases to trimming and J lost 5 bases, with 17 bases between them. CDR1 and CDR2 from the germline V gene are SNHLY and FYNNEI.

CDR3 sequence reads: CAWKAGVTGELFF. The CDR3 nucleotides read TGTGCCTGGAAAGCGGGAGTCACCGGGGAGCTGTTTTTT. The genes are TRBV30 and TRBJ2-2; TRBD2 agrees at 8 bases. In germline, CDR1 is GTSNPN, CDR2 SVGIG (reference sequence). V lost 4 bases, J lost 4 bases, and 2 bases stayed unmatched. CDR3 size: 13 residues. The entire variable domain, with the rest obtained from reference TRBV30 and TRBJ2-2, is as follows: SQTIHQWPATLVQPVGSPLSLECTVEGTSNPNLYWYRQAAGRGLQLLFYSVGIGQISSEVPQNLSASRPQDRQFILSSKKLLLSDSGFYLCAWKAGVTGELFFGEGSRLTVL.

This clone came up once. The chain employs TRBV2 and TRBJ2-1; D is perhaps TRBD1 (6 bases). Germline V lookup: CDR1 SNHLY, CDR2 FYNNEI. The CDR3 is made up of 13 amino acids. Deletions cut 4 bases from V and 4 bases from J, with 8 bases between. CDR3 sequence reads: CASSGGQYNEQFF. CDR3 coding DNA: TGTGCCAGCAGTGGTGGACAGTACAATGAGCAGTTCTTC.

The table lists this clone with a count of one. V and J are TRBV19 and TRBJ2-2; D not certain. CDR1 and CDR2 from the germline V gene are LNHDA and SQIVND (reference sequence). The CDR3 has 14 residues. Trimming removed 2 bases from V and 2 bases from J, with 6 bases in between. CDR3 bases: TGTGCCAGTAGTATACTCAGAAACACCGGGGAGCTGTTTTTT. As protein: CASSILRNTGELFF.

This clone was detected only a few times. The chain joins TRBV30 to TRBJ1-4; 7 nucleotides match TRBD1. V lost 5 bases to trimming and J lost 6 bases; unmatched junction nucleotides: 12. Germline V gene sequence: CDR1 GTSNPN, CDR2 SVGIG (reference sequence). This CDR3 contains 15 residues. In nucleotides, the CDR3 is TGTGCCTGGCGACGAGCCGGGACAGCGGATGAAAAACTGTTTTTT. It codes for CAWRRAGTADEKLFF.

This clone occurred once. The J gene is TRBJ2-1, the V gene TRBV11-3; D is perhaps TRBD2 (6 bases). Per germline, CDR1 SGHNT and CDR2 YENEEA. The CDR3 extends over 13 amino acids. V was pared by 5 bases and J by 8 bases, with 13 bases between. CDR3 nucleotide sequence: TGTGCCAGCAGCCCCGCCGGCGGGGATGAGCAGTTCTTC. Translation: CASSPAGGDEQFF.

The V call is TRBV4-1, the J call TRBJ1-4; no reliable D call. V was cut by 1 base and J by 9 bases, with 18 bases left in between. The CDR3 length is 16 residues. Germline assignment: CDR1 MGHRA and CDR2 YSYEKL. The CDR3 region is CASSQGSTGAVKKLFF. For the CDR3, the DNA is TGCGCCAGCAGCCAAGGTAGTACGGGAGCGGTGAAAAAACTGTTTTTT.

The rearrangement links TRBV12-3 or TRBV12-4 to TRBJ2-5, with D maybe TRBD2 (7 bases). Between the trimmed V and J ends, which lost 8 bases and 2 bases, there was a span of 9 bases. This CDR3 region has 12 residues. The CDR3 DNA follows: TGTGCCAGCGGGAGGGGGCAAGAGACCCAGTACTTC. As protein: CASGRGQETQYF.

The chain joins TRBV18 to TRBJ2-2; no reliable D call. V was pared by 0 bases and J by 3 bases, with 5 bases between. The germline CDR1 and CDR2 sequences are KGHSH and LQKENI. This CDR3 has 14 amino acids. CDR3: CASSPPSYTGELFF. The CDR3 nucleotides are TGTGCCAGCTCACCACCATCCTACACCGGGGAGCTGTTTTTT.

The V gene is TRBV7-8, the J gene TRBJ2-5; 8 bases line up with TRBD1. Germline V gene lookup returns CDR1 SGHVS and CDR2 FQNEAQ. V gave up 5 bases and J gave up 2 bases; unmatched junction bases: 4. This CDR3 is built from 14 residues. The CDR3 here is CASSPGTGQETQYF. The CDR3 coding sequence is TGTGCCAGCAGCCCCGGGACAGGACAAGAGACCCAGTACTTC.

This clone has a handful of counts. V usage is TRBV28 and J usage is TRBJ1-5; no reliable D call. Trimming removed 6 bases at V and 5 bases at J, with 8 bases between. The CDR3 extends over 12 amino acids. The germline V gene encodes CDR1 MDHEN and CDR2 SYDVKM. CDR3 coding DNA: TGTGCCAGCAGCCCCGGGGATCAGCCCCAGCATTTT. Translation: CASSPGDQPQHF. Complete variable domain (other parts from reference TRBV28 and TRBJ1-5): DVKVTQSSRYLVKRTGEKVFLECVQDMDHENMFWYRQDPGLGLRLIYFSYDVKMKEKGDIPEGYSVSREKKERFSLILESASTNQTSMYLCASSPGDQPQHFGDGTRLSIL.

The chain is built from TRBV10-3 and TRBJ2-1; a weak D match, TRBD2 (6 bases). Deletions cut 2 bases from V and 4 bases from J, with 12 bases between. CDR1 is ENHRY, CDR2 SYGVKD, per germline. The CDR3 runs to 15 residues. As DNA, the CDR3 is TGTGCCATCAGTGAGACCGGCGGGGCTTACAATGAGCAGTTCTTC. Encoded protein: CAISETGGAYNEQFF.

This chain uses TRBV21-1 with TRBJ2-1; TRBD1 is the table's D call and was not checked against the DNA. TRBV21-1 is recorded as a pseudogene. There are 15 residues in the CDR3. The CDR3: CASSKVTGAPNEQFF. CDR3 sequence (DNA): TGTGCCAGCAGCAAAGTAACAGGAGCCCCCAATGAGCAGTTCTTC.

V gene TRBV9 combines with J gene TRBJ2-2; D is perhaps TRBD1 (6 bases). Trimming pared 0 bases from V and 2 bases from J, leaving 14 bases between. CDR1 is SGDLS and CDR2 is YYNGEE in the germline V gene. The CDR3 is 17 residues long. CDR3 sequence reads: CASSVARGQINTGELFF. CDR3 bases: TGTGCCAGCAGCGTAGCCCGTGGACAGATCAACACCGGGGAGCTGTTTTTT.

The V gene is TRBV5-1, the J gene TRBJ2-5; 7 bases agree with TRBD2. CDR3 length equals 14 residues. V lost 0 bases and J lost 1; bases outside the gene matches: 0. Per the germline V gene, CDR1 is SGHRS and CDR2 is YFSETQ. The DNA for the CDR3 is TGCGCCAGCAGCTTGGCTAGCGGCCAAGAGACCCAGTACTTC. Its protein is CASSLASGQETQYF.

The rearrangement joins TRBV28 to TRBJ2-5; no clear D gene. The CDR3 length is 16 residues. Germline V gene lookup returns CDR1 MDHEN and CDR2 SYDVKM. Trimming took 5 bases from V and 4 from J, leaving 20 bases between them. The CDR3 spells CASSQTLIGRGETQYF. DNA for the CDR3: TGTGCCAGCAGTCAAACCCTTATTGGCCGCGGAGAGACCCAGTACTTC.

CDR3 DNA sequence: TGTGCCAGCAGCCCTCCGGACAGCGCCCTAGGGCCCCAGCATTTT. Translation gives CASSPPDSALGPQHF. This chain links TRBV5-6 with TRBJ1-5; D perhaps matches TRBD1 (6 bases). The CDR3 has 15 amino acids. The germline V gene has CDR1 SGHDT and CDR2 YYEEEE. Between the trimmed V and J ends, which lost 4 bases and 9 bases, there was a span of 20 bases.

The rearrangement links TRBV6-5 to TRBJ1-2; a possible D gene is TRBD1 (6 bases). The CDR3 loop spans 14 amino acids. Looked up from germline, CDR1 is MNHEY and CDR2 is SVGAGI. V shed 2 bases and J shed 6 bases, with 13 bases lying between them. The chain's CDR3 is CASSYGGWSDGYTF. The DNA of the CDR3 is TGTGCCAGCAGTTACGGGGGCTGGTCGGATGGCTACACCTTC.

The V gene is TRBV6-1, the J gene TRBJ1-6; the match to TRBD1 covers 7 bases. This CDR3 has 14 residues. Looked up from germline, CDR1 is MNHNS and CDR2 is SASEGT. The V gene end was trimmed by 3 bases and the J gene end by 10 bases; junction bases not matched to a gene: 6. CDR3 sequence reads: CASSERTGTSPLHF. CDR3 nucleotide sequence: TGTGCCAGCAGTGAGAGGACAGGCACCTCACCCCTCCACTTT.

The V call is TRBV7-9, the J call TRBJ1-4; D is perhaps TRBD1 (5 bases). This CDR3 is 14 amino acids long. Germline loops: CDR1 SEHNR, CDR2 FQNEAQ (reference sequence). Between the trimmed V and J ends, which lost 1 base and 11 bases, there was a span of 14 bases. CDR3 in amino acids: CASSLETGLGKLFF. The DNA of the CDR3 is TGTGCCAGCAGCTTAGAAACAGGTCTAGGGAAACTGTTTTTT.

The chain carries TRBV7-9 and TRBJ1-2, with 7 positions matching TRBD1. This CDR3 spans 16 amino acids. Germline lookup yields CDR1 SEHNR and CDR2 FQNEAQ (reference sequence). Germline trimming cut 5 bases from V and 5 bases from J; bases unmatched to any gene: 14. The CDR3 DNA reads TGTGCCAGCAGCACGATATCGGGACAGTCTCTTTATGGCTACACCTTC. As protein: CASSTISGQSLYGYTF.

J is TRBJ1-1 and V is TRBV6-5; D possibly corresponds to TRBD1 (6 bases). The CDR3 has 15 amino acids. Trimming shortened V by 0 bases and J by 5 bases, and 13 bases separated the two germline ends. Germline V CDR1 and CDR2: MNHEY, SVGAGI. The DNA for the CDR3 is TGTGCCAGCAGTTACTCACAAGGGGGATGGACTGAAGCTTTCTTT. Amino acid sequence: CASSYSQGGWTEAFF.

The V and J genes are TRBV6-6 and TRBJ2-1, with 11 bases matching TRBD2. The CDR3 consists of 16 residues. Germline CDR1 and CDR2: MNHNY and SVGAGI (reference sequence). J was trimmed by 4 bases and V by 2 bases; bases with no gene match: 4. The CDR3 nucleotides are TGTGCCAGCAGTTACATCGCTAGCGGGAGGTACAATGAGCAGTTCTTC. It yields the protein CASSYIASGRYNEQFF.

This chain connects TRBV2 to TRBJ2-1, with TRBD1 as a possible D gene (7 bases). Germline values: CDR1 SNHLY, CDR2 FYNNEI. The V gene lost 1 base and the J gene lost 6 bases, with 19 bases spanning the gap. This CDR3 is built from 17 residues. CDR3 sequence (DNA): TGTGCCAGCAGTGAAGGGGCGCAAATCCAGGGGGGCAATGAGCAGTTCTTC. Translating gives CASSEGAQIQGGNEQFF.

CDR3 sequence: CASSPREEDSPLHF. CDR3 nucleotide sequence: TGTGCCAGCAGCCCCCGAGAGGAGGATTCACCCCTCCACTTT. This chain joins TRBV11-3 and TRBJ1-6; D uncertain. CDR3 length: 14 residues. Trimming removed 5 bases from V and 8 bases from J, with 13 bases in between. The germline V gene has CDR1 SGHNT and CDR2 YENEEA.